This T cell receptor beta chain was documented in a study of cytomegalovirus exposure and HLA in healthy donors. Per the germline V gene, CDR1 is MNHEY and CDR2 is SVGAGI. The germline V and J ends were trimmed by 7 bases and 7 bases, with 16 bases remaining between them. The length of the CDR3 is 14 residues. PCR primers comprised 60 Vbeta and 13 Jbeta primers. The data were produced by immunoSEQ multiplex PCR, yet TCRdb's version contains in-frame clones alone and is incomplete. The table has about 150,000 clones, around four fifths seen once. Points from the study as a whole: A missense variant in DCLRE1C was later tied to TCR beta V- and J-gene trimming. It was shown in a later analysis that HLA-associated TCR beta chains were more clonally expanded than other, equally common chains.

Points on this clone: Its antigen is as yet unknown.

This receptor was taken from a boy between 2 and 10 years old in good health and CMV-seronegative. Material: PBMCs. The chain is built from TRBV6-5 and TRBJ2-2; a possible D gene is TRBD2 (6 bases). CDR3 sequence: CASNRGVGGGELFF. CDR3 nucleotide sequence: TGTGCCAGCAATCGGGGAGTCGGGGGCGGGGAGCTGTTTTTT.